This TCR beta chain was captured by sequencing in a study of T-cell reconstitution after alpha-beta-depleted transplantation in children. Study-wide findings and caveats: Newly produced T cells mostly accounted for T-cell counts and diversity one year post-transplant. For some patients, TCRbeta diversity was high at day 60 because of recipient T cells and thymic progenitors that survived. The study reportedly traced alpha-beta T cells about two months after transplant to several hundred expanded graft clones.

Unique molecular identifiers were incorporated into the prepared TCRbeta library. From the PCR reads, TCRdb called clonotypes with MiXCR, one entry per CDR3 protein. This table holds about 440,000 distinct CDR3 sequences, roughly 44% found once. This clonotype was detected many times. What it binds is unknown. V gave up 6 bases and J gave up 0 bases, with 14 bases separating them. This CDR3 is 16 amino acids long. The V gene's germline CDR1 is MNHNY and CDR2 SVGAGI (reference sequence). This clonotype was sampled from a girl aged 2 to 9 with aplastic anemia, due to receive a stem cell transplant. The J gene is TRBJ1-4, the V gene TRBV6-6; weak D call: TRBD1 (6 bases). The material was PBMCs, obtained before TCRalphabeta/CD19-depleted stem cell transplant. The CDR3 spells CASRPQGRATNEKLFF. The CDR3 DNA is TGTGCCAGCAGACCCCAGGGGAGGGCAACTAATGAAAAACTGTTTTTT.